This T cell receptor (beta chain) was found in a study of cytomegalovirus exposure and HLA in healthy donors. The CDR3 is 15 amino acids. V was clipped by 1 base and J by 4 bases, with 13 bases between them. CDR1 SGHVS and CDR2 FQNEAQ come from the germline V gene. This clone was found a few times. 60 Vbeta and 13 Jbeta primers were used in PCR. The method was immunoSEQ multiplex PCR; TCRdb's version includes in-frame clones alone and lacks a portion of them. The sample carries around 150,000 clones, around 81% recorded once. This receptor was taken from a man aged 40-49 years in good health and CMV-seropositive. The chain joins TRBV7-8 to TRBJ1-2; D uncertain. The specimen sequenced was PBMCs. The CDR3 coding sequence is TGTGCCAGCAGCTTAGGAAGCGGACGGAGCTATGGCTACACCTTC. Protein product: CASSLGSGRSYGYTF.